This T cell receptor (beta chain) was sequenced for a study of cytomegalovirus exposure and HLA in healthy donors. TCRdb's copy holds only in-frame clones and misses some; the assay was immunoSEQ multiplex PCR. The sample holds about 330,000 clones, approximately 90% seen once. Germline V gene sequence: CDR1 LNHDA, CDR2 SQIVND (reference sequence). The CDR3 sequence is 12 residues long. V was clipped by 6 bases and J by 6 bases, with 12 bases between them. The TCR sequence derives from a woman aged 18-29 years in good health and CMV-seronegative. Sequenced sample: PBMCs. The chain employs TRBV19 and TRBJ2-7; D remains unclear. CDR3 protein: CASSLQVGEQYF. The DNA of the CDR3 is TGTGCCAGTAGCCTCCAGGTCGGCGAGCAGTACTTC.